A selection of T cell receptor beta chains follows, all from one sample in a study of T cells in Graves' hyperthyroidism and ophthalmopathy. MiXCR, run by TCRdb on the multiplex PCR reads, gives a single entry per CDR3 protein. Of more than 550,000 distinct CDR3 sequences in the sample, just under 45% were seen once. The material sequenced was peripheral blood or thyroid tissue (not recorded which). The receptors derive from an adult man with Graves' disease, either hyperthyroidism or ophthalmopathy (not recorded which). CDR3s include the opening cysteine and the closing phenylalanine or tryptophan. A D gene is named only where the DNA matches it firmly. Clone size is shown for a subset of rows, as once, few, many or a class of expanded clone.

clone size	V gene	D gene	J gene	CDR3 protein	CDR3 DNA
-	TRBV9	-	TRBJ1-6	CASGASLGPNSPLHF	TGTGCCAGCGGCGCGAGTCTGGGGCCCAATTCACCCCTCCACTTT
many	TRBV7-3	-	TRBJ1-1	CASSFGEGNTEAFF	TGTGCCAGCAGCTTTGGGGAGGGGAACACTGAAGCTTTCTTT
-	TRBV6-1	-	TRBJ1-2	CASGTGRGNGYTF	TGTGCCAGCGGAACAGGGAGGGGAAATGGCTACACCTTC
many	TRBV15	-	TRBJ2-7	CATSRRRSYEQYF	TGTGCCACCAGCAGACGGCGGAGTTACGAGCAGTACTTC
-	TRBV7-9	TRBD2	TRBJ2-7	CASSSVGLPYEQYF	TGTGCCAGCAGCTCCGTGGGACTACCCTACGAGCAGTACTTC
-	TRBV29-1	TRBD1	TRBJ1-2	CSAVTGLNYGYTF	TGCAGCGCTGTGACAGGGCTGAACTATGGCTACACCTTC
-	TRBV20-1	-	TRBJ1-2	CSARGILGDGYTF	TGCAGTGCTAGAGGAATCCTGGGGGATGGCTACACCTTC
few	TRBV4-1	-	TRBJ1-2	CASSQEGFYGYTF	TGCGCCAGCAGCCAAGAGGGGTTCTATGGCTACACCTTC
-	TRBV7-9	TRBD1	TRBJ2-2	CASSLGGGRGISNTGELFF	TGTGCCAGCAGCTTAGGCGGAGGCAGGGGGATATCGAACACCGGGGAGCTGTTTTTT
many	TRBV29-1	-	TRBJ1-3	CSVEKVNSGNTIYF	TGCAGCGTTGAAAAGGTGAACTCTGGAAACACCATATATTTT